This T cell receptor beta chain was sequenced in a study of shared clonotypes between healthy human individuals. Notes on the study in general: Rarefaction indicated that sorted-subset sequencing remained incomplete although depth was large.

In regard to this clone: Its cognate antigen is unknown.

CDR1 and CDR2 from the germline V gene are SGHDT and YYEEEE. CDR3 length: 12 residues. Trimming took 0 bases from V and 5 from J, leaving 3 bases between them. Every subset's genomic DNA went evenly onto several immunoSEQ plates. Method: immunoSEQ multiplex PCR; TCRdb's copy keeps in-frame clones and lacks some. The table lists hundreds of thousands of clones, approximately 95% of them singletons, with about 0.11% in the top ten. Terminally differentiated effector memory CD45RA+ cells were excluded from the naive CD8 cells, which were CD45RO-negative and positively selected for CCR7. Free of recent acute infections or vaccinations, the donors were healthy HIV-negative adults.

This receptor was identified in a woman younger than 45 in good health. The rearrangement joins TRBV5-6 to TRBJ2-1; no clear D gene. Sample: naive CD8+ T cells sorted from blood. The CDR3 sequence: CASSLVDNEQFF. In DNA form, the CDR3 reads TGTGCCAGCAGCTTGGTCGACAATGAGCAGTTCTTC. The full variable domain, its missing parts supplied by reference TRBV5-6 and TRBJ2-1, is DAGVTQSPTHLIKTRGQQVTLRCSPKSGHDTVSWYQQALGQGPQFIFQYYEEEERQRGNFPDRFSGHQFPNYSSELNVNALLLGDSALYLCASSLVDNEQFFGPGTRLTVL.